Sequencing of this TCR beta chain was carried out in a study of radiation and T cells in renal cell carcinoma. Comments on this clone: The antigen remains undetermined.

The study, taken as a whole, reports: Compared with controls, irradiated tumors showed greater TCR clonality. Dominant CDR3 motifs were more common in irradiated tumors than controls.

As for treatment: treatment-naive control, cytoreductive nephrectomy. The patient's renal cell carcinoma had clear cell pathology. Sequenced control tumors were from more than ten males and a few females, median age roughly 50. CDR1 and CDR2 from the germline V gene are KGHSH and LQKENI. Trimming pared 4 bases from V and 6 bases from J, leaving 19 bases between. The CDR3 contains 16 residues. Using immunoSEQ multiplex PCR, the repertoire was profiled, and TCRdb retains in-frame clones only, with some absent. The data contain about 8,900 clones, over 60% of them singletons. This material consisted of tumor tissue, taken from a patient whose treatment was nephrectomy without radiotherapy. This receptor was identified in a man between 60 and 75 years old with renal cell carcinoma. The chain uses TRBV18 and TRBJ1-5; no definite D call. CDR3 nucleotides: TGTGCCAGCTCACACGGACCCCAATCGTCAGGTCAGCCCCAGCATTTT. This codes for CASSHGPQSSGQPQHF.